A single sample gave rise to the 5 T cell receptor beta chains below, sequenced in a study of cytomegalovirus exposure and HLA in healthy donors. Primers included in the PCR were 60 Vbeta and 13 Jbeta primers. Clones were sequenced by immunoSEQ multiplex PCR, and TCRdb holds only the in-frame ones, with some missing. The data hold over 100,000 clones, with around 80% observed a single time. The sample comprised PBMCs. Source of these receptors: a man in his thirties or forties in good health and CMV-seronegative.

The chain employs TRBV13 and TRBJ2-4; tentative D call: TRBD1 (6 bases). The V end was cut by 6 bases, the J end by 7 bases, with 13 bases between. The germline CDR1 and CDR2 sequences are PRHDT and FYEKMQ (reference sequence). The CDR3 totals 13 residues. Here the CDR3 DNA reads TGTGCCAGCAGTCCAGAGGGGGATAACATTCAGTACTTC. Encoded protein: CASSPEGDNIQYF.

V is TRBV5-1 and J is TRBJ2-5, with D uncertain. Trimming took off 4 bases at V and 0 bases at J, with 4 bases between the two ends. CDR1 and CDR2 (germline): SGHRS, YFSETQ. The CDR3 consists of 12 residues. CDR3: CASSLYQETQYF. Written as DNA, the CDR3 is TGCGCCAGCAGCCTGTACCAAGAGACCCAGTACTTC.

CDR3 nucleotides: TGTGCCAGCAGCTTAACGGTTTTTGCAGAGACCCAGTACTTC. Translated, it gives CASSLTVFAETQYF. J is TRBJ2-5 and V is TRBV7-9; D is unclear. V dropped 2 bases and J dropped 4 bases, with 11 bases sitting between them. The germline CDR1 and CDR2 sequences are SEHNR and FQNEAQ (reference sequence). The CDR3 has 14 residues.

The rearrangement links TRBV2 to TRBJ1-2, with D maybe TRBD1 (6 bases). This CDR3 is built from 13 residues. Trimming removed 6 bases from V and 3 bases from J, with 11 bases in between. The germline V gene encodes CDR1 SNHLY and CDR2 FYNNEI. The CDR3 protein is CASSQDSYYGYTF. The CDR3 DNA follows: TGTGCCAGCAGCCAGGACAGCTACTATGGCTACACCTTC.

The chain carries TRBV29-1 and TRBJ2-3; 9 bases are shared with TRBD1. V lost 5 bases and J lost 3; bases outside the gene matches: 6. This CDR3 spans 14 amino acids. From germline, CDR1 is SQVTM and CDR2 ANQGSEA. In nucleotides, the CDR3 is TGCAGCGTTTATGACAGGGGGGGGACAGATACGCAGTATTTT. Translation gives CSVYDRGGTDTQYF.